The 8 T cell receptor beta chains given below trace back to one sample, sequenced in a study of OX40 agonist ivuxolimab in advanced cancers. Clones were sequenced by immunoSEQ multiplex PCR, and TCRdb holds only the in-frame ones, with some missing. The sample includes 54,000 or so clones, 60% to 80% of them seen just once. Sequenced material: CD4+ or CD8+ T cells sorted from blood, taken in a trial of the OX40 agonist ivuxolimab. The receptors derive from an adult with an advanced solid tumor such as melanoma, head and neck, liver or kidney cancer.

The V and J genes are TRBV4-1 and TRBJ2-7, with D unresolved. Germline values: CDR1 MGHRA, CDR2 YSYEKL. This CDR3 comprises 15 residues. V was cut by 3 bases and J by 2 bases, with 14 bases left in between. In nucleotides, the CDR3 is TGCGCCAGCAGCCAGTCCGTAACACAAACCTACGAGCAGTACTTC. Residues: CASSQSVTQTYEQYF.

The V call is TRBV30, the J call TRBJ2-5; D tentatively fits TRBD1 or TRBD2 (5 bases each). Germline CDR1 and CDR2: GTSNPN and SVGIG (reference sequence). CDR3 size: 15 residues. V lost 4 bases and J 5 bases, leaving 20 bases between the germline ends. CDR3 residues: CAWIPTGTRGETQYF. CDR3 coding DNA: TGTGCCTGGATACCAACCGGGACGCGAGGCGAGACCCAGTACTTC.

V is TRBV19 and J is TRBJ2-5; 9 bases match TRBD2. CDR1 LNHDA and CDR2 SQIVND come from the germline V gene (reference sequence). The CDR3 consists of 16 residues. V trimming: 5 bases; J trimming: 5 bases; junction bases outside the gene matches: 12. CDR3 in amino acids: CASSSVRAGGAETQYF. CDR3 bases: TGTGCCAGTAGTTCCGTTCGGGCGGGGGGGGCGGAGACCCAGTACTTC.

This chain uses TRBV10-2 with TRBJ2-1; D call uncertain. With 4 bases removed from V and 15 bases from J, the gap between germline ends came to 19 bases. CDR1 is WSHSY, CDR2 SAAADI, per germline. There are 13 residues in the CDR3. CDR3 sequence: CASSVLLGSGRFF. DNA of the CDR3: TGCGCCAGCAGTGTGCTTTTGGGATCCGGGCGGTTCTTC.

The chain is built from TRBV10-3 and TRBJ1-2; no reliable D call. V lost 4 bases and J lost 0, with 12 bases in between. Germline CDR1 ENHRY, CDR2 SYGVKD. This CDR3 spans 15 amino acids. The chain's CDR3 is CAISVGGRANYGYTF. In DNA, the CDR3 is TGTGCCATCAGTGTTGGAGGGAGGGCTAACTATGGCTACACCTTC.

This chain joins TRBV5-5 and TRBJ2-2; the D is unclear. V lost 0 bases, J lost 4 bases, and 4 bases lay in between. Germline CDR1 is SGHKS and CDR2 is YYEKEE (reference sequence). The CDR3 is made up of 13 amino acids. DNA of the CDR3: TGTGCCAGCAGCTTGGCGCTCACCGGGGAGCTGTTTTTT. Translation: CASSLALTGELFF.

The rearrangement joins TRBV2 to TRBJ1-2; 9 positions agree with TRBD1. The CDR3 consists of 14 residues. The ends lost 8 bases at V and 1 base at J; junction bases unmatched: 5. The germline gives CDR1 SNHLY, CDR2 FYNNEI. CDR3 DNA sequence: TGTGCCAGCGGAAGGACAGGGGTTAACTATGGCTACACCTTC. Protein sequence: CASGRTGVNYGYTF.

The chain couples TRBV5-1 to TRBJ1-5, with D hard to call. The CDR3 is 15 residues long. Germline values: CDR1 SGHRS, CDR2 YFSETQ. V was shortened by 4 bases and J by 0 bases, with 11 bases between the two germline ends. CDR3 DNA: TGCGCCAGCAGCGCAGGATGGGGTAGCAATCAGCCCCAGCATTTT. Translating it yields CASSAGWGSNQPQHF.